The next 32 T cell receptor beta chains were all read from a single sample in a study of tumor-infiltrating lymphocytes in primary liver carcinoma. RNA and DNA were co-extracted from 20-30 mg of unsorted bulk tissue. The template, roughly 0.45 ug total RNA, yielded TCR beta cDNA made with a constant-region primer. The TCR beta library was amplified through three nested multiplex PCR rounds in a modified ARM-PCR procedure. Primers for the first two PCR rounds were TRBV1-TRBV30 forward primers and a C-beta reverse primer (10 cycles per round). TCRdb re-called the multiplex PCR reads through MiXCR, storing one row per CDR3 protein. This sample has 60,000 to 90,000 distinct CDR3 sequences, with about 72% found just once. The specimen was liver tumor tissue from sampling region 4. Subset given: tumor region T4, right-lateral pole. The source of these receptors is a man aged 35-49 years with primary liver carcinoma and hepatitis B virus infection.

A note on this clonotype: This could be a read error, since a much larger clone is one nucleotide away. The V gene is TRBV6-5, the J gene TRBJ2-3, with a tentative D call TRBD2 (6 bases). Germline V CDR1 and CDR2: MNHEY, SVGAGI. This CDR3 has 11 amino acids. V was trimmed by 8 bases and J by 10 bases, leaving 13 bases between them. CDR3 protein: CASHGGNAQYF. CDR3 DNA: TGTGCCAGCCATGGAGGGAATGCGCAGTATTTT.

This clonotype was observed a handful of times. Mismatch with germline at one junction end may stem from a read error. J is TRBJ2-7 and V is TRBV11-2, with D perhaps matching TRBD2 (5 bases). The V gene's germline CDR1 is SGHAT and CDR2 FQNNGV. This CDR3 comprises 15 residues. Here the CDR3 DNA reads TGTGCCAGCGGCCTATCTGTGGGAATATCCTACGAGCGGTATTTC. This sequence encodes CASGLSVGISYERYF.

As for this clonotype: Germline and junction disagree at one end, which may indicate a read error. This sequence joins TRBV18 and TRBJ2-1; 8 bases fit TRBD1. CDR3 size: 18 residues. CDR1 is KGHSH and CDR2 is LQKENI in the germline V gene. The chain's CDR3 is CASSPGTGGSSSYNEQFF. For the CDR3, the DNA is TGTGCTAGCTCACCCGGGACAGGAGGGTCCAGCTCCTACAATGAGCAGTTCTTC. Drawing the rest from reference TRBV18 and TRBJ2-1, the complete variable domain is NAGVMQNPRHLVRRRGQEARLRCSPMKGHSHVYWYRQLPEEGLKFMVYLQKENIIDESGMPKERFSAEFPKEGPSILRIQQVVRGDSAAYFCASSPGTGGSSSYNEQFFGPGTRLTVL.

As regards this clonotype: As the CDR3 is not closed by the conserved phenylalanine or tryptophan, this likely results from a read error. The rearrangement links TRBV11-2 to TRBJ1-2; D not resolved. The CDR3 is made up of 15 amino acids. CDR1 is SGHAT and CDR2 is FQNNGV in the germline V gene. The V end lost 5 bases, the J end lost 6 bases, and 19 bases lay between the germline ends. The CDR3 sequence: CASSLLPDGDHGYTL. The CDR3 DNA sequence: TGTGCCAGCAGCCTACTCCCAGACGGCGACCATGGCTACACCCTC.

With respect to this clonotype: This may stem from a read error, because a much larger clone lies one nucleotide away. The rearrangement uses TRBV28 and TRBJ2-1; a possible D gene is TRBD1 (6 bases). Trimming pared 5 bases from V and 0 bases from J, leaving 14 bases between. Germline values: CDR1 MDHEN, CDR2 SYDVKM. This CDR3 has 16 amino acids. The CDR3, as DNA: TGTGCCAGCAGTACTCTGGACAGACACTCCTACAATGAGCAGTTCTTC. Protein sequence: CASSTLDRHSYNEQFF.

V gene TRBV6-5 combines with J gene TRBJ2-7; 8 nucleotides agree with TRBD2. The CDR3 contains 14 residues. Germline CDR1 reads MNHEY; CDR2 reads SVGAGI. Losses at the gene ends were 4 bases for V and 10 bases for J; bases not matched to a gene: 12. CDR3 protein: CASSSGTRGGDQYF. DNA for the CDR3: TGTGCCAGCAGTTCCGGGACTCGGGGGGGCGACCAGTACTTC.

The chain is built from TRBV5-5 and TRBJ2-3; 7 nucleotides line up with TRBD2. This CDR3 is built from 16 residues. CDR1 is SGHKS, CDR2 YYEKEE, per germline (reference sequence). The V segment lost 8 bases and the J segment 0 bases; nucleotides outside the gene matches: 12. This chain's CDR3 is CASRLDLADSTDTQYF. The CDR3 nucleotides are TGTGCCAGTAGATTGGATCTAGCGGATAGCACAGATACGCAGTATTTT.

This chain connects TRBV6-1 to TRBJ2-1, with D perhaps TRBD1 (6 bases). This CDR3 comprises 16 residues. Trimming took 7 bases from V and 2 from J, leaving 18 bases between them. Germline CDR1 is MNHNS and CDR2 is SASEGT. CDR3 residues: CASTRGGLSPYNEQFF. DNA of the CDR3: TGTGCCAGCACCAGGGGTGGGCTTAGCCCCTACAATGAGCAGTTCTTC.

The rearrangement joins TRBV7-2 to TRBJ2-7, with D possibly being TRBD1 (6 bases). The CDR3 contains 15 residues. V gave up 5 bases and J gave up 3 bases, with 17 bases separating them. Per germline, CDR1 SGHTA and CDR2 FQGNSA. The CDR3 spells CASSTDRDMIYEQYF. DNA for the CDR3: TGTGCCAGCAGCACAGACCGGGACATGATCTACGAGCAGTACTTC. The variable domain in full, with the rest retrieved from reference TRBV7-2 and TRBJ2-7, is GAGVSQSPSNKVTEKGKDVELRCDPISGHTALYWYRQSLGQGLEFLIYFQGNSAPDKSGLPSDRFSAERTGGSVSTLTIQRTQQEDSAVYLCASSTDRDMIYEQYFGPGTRLTVT.

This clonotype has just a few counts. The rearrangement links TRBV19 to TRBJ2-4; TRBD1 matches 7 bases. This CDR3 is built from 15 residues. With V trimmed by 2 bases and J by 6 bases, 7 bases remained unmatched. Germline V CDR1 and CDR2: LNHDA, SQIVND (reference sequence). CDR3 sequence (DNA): TGTGCCAGTAGTATATCGGGACAGAGTTCAAACATTCAGTACTTC. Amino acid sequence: CASSISGQSSNIQYF.

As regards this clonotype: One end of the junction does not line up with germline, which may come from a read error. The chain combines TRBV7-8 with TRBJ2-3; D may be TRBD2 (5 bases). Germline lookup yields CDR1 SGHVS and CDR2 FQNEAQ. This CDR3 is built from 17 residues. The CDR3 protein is CANSLDASGASTDAQYF. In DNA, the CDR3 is TGTGCCAACAGCTTAGATGCAAGTGGAGCTAGCACAGATGCGCAGTATTTT.

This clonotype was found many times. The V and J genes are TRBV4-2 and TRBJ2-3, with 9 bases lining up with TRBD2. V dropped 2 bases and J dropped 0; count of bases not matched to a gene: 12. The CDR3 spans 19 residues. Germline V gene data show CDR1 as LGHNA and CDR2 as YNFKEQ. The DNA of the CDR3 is TGTGCCAGCAGCCAAAATCTCGGAACTAGCGGGTTTAGCACAGATACGCAGTATTTT. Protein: CASSQNLGTSGFSTDTQYF.

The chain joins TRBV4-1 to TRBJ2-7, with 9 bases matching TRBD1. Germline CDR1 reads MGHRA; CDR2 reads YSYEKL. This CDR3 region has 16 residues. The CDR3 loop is CVSSQDLHGTGNEQYF. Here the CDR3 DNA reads TGCGTTAGCAGCCAAGATCTCCATGGGACAGGGAACGAGCAGTACTTC.

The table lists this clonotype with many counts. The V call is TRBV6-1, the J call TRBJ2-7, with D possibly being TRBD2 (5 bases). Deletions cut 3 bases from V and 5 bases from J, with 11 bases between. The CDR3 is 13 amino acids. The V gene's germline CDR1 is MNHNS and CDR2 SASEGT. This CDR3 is CASSDPSGNEQYF. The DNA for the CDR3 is TGTGCCAGCAGTGACCCCTCGGGGAACGAGCAGTACTTC.

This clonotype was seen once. The CDR3 region is CASVEGAGTDTQYF. Written as DNA, the CDR3 is TGTGCCAGCGTGGAGGGAGCTGGCACAGATACGCAGTATTTT. The chain employs TRBV11-1 and TRBJ2-3; possibly TRBD2 for D (6 bases). The CDR3 runs to 14 residues. Between the trimmed V and J ends, which lost 8 bases and 1 base, there was a span of 13 bases. Germline CDR1 is SGHAT and CDR2 is FQDESV (reference sequence).

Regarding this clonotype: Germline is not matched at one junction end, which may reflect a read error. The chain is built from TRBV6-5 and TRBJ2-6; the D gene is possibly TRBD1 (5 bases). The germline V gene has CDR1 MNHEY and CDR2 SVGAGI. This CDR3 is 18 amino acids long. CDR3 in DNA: TGTGCCAGCAGTCTTTGGATAAGGATGAAAGCTGGGGCCAACGTCCTGACCTTC. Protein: CASSLWIRMKAGANVLTF.

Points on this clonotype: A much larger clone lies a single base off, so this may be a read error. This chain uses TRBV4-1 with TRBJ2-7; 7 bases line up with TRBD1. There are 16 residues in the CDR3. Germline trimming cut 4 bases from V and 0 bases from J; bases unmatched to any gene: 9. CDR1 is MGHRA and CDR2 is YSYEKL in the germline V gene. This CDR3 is CASSRDSVGNSYEQYF. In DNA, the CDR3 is TGCGCCAGCAGCCGGGACAGCGTAGGGAACTCCTACGAGCAGTACTTC.

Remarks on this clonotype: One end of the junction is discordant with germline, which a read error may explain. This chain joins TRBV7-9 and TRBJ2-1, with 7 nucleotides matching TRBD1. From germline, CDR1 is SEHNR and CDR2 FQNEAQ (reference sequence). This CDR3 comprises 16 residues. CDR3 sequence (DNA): TGTGCCAGCAGCTTAAGGGGGCCGAGCTCCTACAATGGGCAGTTCTTC. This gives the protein CASSLRGPSSYNGQFF.

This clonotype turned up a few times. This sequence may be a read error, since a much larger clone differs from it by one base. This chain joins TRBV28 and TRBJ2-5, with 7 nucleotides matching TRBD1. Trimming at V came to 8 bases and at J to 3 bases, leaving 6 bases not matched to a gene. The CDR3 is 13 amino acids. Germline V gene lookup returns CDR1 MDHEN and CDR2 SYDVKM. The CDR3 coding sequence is TGTGCCAGCGGATCTACAGGGGAAGAGACCCAGTACTTC. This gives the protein CASGSTGEETQYF.

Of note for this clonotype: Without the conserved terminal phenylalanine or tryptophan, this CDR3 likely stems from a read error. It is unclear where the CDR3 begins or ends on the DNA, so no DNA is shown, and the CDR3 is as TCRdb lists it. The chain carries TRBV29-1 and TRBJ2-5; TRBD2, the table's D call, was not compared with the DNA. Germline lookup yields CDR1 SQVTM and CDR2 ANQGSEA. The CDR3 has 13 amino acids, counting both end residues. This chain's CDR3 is CSVGGRAAEIKYS.

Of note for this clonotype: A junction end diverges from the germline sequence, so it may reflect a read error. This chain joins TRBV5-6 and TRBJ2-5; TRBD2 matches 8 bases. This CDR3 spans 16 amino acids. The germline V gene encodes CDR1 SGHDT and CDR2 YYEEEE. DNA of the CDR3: TGTGTCAGCAGCTTGGGTGGGACTAGTGGGAGGAAGGCCCAGTACTTC. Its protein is CVSSLGGTSGRKAQYF.

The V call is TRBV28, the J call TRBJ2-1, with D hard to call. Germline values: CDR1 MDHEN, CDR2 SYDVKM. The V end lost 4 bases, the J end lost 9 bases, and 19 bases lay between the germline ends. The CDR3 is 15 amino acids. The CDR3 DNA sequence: TGTGCCAGCAGTTCGCGAAGTGACTTCCTAGGTGAGCAGTTCTTC. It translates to CASSSRSDFLGEQFF.

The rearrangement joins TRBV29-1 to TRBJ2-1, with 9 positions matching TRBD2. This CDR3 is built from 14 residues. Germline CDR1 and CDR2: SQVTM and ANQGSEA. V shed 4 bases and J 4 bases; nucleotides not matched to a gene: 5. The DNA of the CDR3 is TGCAGCGTTGCTACTAGCGGGCTGTACAATGAGCAGTTCTTC. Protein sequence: CSVATSGLYNEQFF.

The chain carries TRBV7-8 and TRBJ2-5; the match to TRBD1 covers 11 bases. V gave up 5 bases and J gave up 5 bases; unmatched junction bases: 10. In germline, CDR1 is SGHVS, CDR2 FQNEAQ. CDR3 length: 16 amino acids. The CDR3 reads CASSVPGQGVRETQYF. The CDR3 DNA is TGTGCCAGCAGCGTCCCGGGACAGGGGGTGCGTGAGACCCAGTACTTC. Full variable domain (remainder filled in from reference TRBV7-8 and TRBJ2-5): GAGVSQSPRYKVAKRGQDVALRCDPISGHVSLFWYQQALGQGPEFLTYFQNEAQLDKSGLPSDRFFAERPEGSVSTLKIQRTQQEDSAVYLCASSVPGQGVRETQYFGPGTRLLVL.

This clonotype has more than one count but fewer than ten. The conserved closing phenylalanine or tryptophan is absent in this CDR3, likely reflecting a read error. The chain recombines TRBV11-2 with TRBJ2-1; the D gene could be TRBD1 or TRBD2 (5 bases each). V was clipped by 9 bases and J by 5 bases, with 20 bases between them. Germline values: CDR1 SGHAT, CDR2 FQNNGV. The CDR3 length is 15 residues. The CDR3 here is CARSTRDPANNEQFL. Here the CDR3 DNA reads TGTGCCAGGAGCACCCGGGACCCTGCGAACAATGAGCAGTTCCTC.

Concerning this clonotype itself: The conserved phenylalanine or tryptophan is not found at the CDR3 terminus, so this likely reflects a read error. CDR3 in DNA: TGTGCCAGCAGTTACAAGGGACAGGGTTCCACGTCCTCCTATAATTCACCCCTCCACCTT. It specifies CASSYKGQGSTSSYNSPLHL. The chain carries TRBV6-5 and TRBJ1-6; 9 nucleotides align to TRBD1. J was trimmed by 0 bases and V by 2 bases; bases with no gene match: 11. CDR3 length equals 20 residues. From germline, CDR1 is MNHEY and CDR2 SVGAGI.

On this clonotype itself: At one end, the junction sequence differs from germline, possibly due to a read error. This chain's CDR3 is CASRIEETQCF. DNA for the CDR3: TGTGCCAGCCGAATAGAAGAGACCCAGTGTTTC. This chain links TRBV11-2 with TRBJ2-5; D not resolved. Per the germline V gene, CDR1 is SGHAT and CDR2 is FQNNGV. This CDR3 is built from 11 residues.

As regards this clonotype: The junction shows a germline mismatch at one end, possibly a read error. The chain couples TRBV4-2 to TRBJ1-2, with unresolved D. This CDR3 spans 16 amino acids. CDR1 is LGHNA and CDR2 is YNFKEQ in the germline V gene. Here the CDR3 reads CASSQDAWQINYGYTF. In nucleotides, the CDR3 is TGTGCCAGTAGCCAAGATGCTTGGCAGATCAACTATGGCTACACCTTC.

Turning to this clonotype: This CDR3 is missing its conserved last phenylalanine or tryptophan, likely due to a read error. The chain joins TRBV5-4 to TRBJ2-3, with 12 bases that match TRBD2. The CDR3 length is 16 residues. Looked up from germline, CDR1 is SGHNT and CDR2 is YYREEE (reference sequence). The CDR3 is CASRLGLAGGTDMQYS. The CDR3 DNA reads TGTGCCAGCAGATTGGGACTAGCGGGTGGCACAGATATGCAGTATTCT.

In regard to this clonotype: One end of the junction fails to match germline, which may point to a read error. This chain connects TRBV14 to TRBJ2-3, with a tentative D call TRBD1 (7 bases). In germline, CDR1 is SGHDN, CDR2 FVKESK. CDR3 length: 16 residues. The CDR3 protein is CASSHRTGWGVDTQYF. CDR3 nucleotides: TGTGCCAGCAGCCACCGGACAGGCTGGGGGGTAGATACGCAATATTTT. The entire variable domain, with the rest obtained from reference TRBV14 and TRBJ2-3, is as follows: EAGVTQFPSHSVIEKGQTVTLRCDPISGHDNLYWYRRVMGKEIKFLLHFVKESKQDESGMPNNRFLAERTGGTYSTLKVQPAELEDSGVYFCASSHRTGWGVDTQYFGPGTRLTVL.

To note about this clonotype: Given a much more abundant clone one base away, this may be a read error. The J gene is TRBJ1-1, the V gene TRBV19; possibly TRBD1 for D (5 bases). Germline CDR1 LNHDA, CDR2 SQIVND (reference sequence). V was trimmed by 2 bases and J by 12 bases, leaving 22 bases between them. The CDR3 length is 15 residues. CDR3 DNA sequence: TGTGCCAGTAGTATACAGTCAGCGGACACCGCCCAATCTTTCTTT. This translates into CASSIQSADTAQSFF.

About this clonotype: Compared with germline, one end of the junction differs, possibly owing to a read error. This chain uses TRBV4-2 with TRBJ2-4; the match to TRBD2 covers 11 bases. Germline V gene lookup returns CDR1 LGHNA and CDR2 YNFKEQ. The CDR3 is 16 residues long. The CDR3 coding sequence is TGTGCCAGCAACCAAGAATTAGCGGGAGGGCATGACATTCAGTACTTC. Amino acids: CASNQELAGGHDIQYF.